This T cell receptor beta chain was sequenced during a study of blood T cells in healthy people across ages. Whole-study findings and limits: Without sorted subsets, naive and antigen-experienced compartments could not be conclusively compared.

Each donor was a healthy Caucasian individual from Russia, aged about 6 to 95. The use of a sample-barcoded 5' primer and a J-beta primer mix characterized a second PCR of about 7 to 12 cycles. Each of the samples gave a minimum of 2.5 million paired-end reads that contained CDR3. One entry per CDR3 protein results from TCRdb running MiXCR on the 5' RACE reads. The data hold 1.4 million or so distinct CDR3 sequences, with 35% to 45% observed a single time. As for this clonotype: Antigen specificity is unknown.

This CDR3 contains 15 residues. The germline V gene encodes CDR1 SEHNR and CDR2 FQNEAQ (reference sequence). Between the trimmed V and J ends, which lost 7 bases and 8 bases, there was a span of 21 bases. The receptor was isolated from a woman between 18 and 30 years old in good health. Input material: blood. V and J are TRBV7-9 and TRBJ2-1, with no clear D. The CDR3 DNA reads TGTGCCAGCACTTTAGGTGGGCTAGTTGTAGATGAGCAGTTCTTC. Protein product: CASTLGGLVVDEQFF. The full variable domain, rest sourced from reference TRBV7-9 and TRBJ2-1, is DTGVSQNPRHKITKRGQNVTFRCDPISEHNRLYWYRQTLGQGPEFLTYFQNEAQLEKSRLLSDRFSAERPKGSFSTLEIQRTEQGDSAMYLCASTLGGLVVDEQFFGPGTRLTVL.